In this sample, the clone carrying this TCR beta chain is medium-sized (0.01 to 0.1%). As processed by the authors: It was from reference gene primer amplification that nucleated cell counts were estimated. Here immunoSEQ multiplex PCR was the method, and the copy in TCRdb shows in-frame clones only, minus some. D and trimming were read from the DNA, whereas the V and J calls and clone size are those reported in that table. This table has 130,000 to 150,000 clones, approximately 87% appearing once. The data are from a study of blood T cell repertoires in COVID-19. Background on the study: Both acute and convalescent COVID-19 samples were obtained from the United States, Italy and Spain. T cells, B-cell-depleted T cells, or PBMCs provided the cDNA or gDNA that served as material.

Losses at the gene ends were 3 bases for V and 0 bases for J; bases not matched to a gene: 2. The CDR3 is made up of 15 amino acids. Per germline, CDR1 LGHNA and CDR2 YSLEER. This receptor was identified in a woman between 45 and 65 years old with active or convalescent COVID-19. Sample: peripheral blood. The chain recombines TRBV4-3 with TRBJ2-3; TRBD2 matches 8 bases. This CDR3 reads CASSHLAGSTDTQYF. CDR3 sequence (DNA): TGCGCCAGCAGCCACTTAGCGGGGAGCACAGATACGCAGTATTTT.